This T cell receptor (beta chain) was identified during a study of cytomegalovirus exposure and HLA in healthy donors. Study background: Earlier, about 180 million T cells were analyzed, and 117 million unique TCR beta sequences were found among them. The study placed about 86% of its roughly 430 genotyped donors in the Caucasian-associated ancestry cluster.

This PCR relied on a set of 60 Vbeta primers and 13 Jbeta primers. Repertoires were generated with immunoSEQ multiplex PCR, while TCRdb's copy carries only in-frame clones and drops some. The sample includes 40,000 or so clones, roughly 80% seen only once; the top ten take roughly 1.5%. The CDR3 length is 14 residues. Germline V gene sequence: CDR1 LGHNT, CDR2 FRNRAP. Trimming removed 8 bases from V and 2 bases from J, with 16 bases in between. The sequenced sample was PBMCs. The TCR originated in a man aged 25 to 40 in good health and CMV-seronegative. This chain connects TRBV12-5 to TRBJ2-7; a weak D match, TRBD1 (5 bases). In DNA form, the CDR3 reads TGTGCTAGTATTCAGGGTAATCGCCCCTACGAGCAGTACTTC. Its translation: CASIQGNRPYEQYF.